This T cell receptor (beta chain) was recorded in a study of T cells in Graves' hyperthyroidism and ophthalmopathy. This clonotype was counted between two and nine times. Graves' hyperthyroidism was deemed stable given no ophthalmopathy progression within 18 months. Trimming pared 5 bases from V and 8 bases from J, leaving 11 bases between. CDR3 size: 11 residues. Germline loops: CDR1 GTSNPN, CDR2 SVGIG (reference sequence). Amplification of TCR beta CDR3 regions was performed using RNA transcripts as template. During a first-round RT-PCR of the TCR CDR3, the HTBI primer set was used. Via MiXCR, TCRdb re-called the multiplex PCR reads, giving one row per CDR3 protein. The table has 370,000 or so distinct CDR3 sequences, approximately 25% seen once.

This sequence joins TRBV30 and TRBJ2-3; possibly TRBD1 or TRBD2 for D (7 bases each). The sample was blood. The receptor was isolated from a man aged 50 to 59 with Graves' hyperthyroidism. In DNA form, the CDR3 reads TGTGCCTGGGCCAGGGGGGGTACGCAGTATTTT. This sequence encodes CAWARGGTQYF.